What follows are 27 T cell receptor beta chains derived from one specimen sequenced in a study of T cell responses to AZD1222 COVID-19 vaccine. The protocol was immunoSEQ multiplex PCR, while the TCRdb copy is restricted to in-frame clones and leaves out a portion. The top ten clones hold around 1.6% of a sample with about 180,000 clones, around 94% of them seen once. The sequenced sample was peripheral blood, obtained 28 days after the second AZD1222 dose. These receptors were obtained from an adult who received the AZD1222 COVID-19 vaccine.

The CDR3 loop is CASSSQGATEAFF. The CDR3 nucleotides read TGTGCCAGCAGTTCACAGGGGGCCACTGAAGCTTTCTTT. V is TRBV27 and J is TRBJ1-1; 9 bases align to TRBD1. Germline V CDR1 and CDR2: MNHEY, SMNVEV (reference sequence). This CDR3 has 13 residues. Unmatched junction bases numbered 1, after V lost 4 bases and J lost 4 bases.

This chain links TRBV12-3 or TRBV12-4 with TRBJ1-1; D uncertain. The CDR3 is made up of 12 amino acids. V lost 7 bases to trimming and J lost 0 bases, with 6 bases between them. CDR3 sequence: CASNPLNTEAFF. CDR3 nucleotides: TGTGCCAGCAACCCATTGAACACTGAAGCTTTCTTT.

In DNA, the CDR3 is TGCAGCGCCGTGGAGGGGATTGATGAAAAACTGTTTTTT. Its translation: CSAVEGIDEKLFF. The V gene is TRBV29-1, the J gene TRBJ1-4, with D tentatively TRBD1 (5 bases). Trimming took off 7 bases at V and 6 bases at J, with 15 bases between the two ends. The CDR3 covers 13 residues. Germline CDR1 and CDR2: SQVTM and ANQGSEA.

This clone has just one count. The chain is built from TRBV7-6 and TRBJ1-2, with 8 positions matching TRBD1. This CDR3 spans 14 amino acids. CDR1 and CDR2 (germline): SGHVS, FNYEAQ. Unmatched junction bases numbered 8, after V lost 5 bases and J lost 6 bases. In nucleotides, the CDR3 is TGTGCCAGCAGCCCACAGACAGGGGCGGATGGCTACACCTTC. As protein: CASSPQTGADGYTF.

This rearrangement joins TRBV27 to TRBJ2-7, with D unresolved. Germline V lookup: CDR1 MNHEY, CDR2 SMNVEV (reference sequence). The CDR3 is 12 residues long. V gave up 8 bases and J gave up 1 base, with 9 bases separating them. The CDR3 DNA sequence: TGTGCCAGCGGCGTTGGGTCCTACGAGCAGTACTTC. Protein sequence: CASGVGSYEQYF.

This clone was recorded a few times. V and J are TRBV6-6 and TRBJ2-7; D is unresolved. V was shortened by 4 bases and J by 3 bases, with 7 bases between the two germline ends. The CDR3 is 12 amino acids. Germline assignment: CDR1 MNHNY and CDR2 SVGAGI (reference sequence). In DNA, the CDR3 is TGTGCCAGCAGTTTGGACGGCTACGAGCAGTACTTC. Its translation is CASSLDGYEQYF.

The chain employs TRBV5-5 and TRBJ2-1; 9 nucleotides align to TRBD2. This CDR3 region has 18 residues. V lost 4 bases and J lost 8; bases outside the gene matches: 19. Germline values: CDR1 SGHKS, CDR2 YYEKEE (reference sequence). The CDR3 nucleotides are TGTGCCAGCAGCCCAGGTTTCGGTTGGCTAGCGGGGCGGGATGAGCAGTTCTTC. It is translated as CASSPGFGWLAGRDEQFF. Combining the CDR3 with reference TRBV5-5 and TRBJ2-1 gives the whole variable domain DAGVTQSPTHLIKTRGQQVTLRCSPISGHKSVSWYQQVLGQGPQFIFQYYEKEERGRGNFPDRFSARQFPNYSSELNVNALLLGDSALYLCASSPGFGWLAGRDEQFFGPGTRLTVL.

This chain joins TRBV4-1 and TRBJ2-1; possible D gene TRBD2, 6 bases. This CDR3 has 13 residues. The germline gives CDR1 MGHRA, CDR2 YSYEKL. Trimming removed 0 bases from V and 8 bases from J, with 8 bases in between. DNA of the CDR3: TGCGCCAGCAGCCAAGAGGAGGGAGATGAGCAGTTCTTC. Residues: CASSQEEGDEQFF.

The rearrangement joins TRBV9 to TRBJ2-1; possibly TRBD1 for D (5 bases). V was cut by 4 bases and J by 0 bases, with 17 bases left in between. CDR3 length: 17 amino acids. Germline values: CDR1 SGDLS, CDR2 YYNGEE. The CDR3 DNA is TGTGCCAGCAGCCCGGAAAGGGGCTCTAGCTCCTACAATGAGCAGTTCTTC. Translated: CASSPERGSSSYNEQFF.

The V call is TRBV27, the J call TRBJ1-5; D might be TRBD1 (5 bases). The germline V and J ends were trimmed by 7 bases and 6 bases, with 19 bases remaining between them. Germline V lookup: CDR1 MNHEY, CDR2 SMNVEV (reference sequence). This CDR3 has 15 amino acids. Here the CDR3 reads CASKLAGTRGQPQHF. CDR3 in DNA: TGTGCCAGCAAGCTCGCGGGGACGCGGGGTCAGCCCCAGCATTTT.

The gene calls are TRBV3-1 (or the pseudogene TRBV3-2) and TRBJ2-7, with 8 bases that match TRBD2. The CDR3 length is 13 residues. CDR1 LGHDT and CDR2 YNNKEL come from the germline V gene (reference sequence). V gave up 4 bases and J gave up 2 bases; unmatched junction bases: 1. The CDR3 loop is CASSRSGAYEQYF. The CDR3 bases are TGTGCCAGCAGCCGTAGCGGGGCCTACGAGCAGTACTTC.

CDR3 region: CASSDYSHNEQFF. The CDR3 coding sequence is TGTGCCAGCAGCGACTACAGCCACAATGAGCAGTTCTTC. The chain employs TRBV7-8 and TRBJ2-1, with D perhaps TRBD2 (5 bases). The V end lost 5 bases, the J end lost 5 bases, and 10 bases lay between the germline ends. CDR3 size: 13 residues. The germline V gene has CDR1 SGHVS and CDR2 FQNEAQ.

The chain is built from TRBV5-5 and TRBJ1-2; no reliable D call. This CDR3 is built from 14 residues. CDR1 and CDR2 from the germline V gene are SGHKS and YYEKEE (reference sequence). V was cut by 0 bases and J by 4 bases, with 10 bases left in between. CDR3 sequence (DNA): TGTGCCAGCAGCTTGGCGACACTGTCCTATGGCTACACCTTC. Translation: CASSLATLSYGYTF.

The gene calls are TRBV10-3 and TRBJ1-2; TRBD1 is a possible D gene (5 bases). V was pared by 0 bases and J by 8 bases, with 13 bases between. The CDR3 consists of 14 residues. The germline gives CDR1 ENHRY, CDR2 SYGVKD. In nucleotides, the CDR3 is TGTGCCATCAGTGAGTCGTCTCAGGGCAACGGCTACACCTTC. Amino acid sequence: CAISESSQGNGYTF.

For the CDR3, the DNA is TGTGCCAGTAGTATCCCTCCAGCGGGAGTCTACGAGCAGTACTTC. It translates to CASSIPPAGVYEQYF. The V and J genes are TRBV19 and TRBJ2-7; 8 positions match TRBD2. The CDR3 totals 15 residues. Germline V gene sequence: CDR1 LNHDA, CDR2 SQIVND (reference sequence). Unmatched junction bases numbered 7, after V lost 3 bases and J lost 3 bases.

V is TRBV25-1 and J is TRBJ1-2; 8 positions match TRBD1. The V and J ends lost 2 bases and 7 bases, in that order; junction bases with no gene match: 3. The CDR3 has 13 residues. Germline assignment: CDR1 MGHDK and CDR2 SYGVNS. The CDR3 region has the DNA TGTGCCAGCAGTGAACAGGGGGCGGGTGGCTACACCTTC. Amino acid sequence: CASSEQGAGGYTF.

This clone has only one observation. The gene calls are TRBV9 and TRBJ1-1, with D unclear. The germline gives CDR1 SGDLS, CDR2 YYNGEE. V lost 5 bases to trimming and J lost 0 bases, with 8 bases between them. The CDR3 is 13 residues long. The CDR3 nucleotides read TGTGCCAGCAGTTCAGCTTTGAACACTGAAGCTTTCTTT. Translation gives CASSSALNTEAFF.

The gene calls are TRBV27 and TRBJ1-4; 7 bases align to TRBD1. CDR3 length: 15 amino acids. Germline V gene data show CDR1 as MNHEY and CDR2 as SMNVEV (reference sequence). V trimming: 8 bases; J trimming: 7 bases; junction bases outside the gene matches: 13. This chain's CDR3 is CASGTEQGRREKLFF. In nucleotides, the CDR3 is TGTGCCAGCGGTACTGAACAGGGGAGGCGTGAAAAACTGTTTTTT.

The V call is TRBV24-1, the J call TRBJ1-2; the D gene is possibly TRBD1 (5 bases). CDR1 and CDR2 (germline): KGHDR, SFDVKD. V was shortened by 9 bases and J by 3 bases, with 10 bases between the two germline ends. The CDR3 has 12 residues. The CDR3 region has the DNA TGTGCCACCGTACCGACAGACTATGGCTACACCTTC. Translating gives CATVPTDYGYTF.

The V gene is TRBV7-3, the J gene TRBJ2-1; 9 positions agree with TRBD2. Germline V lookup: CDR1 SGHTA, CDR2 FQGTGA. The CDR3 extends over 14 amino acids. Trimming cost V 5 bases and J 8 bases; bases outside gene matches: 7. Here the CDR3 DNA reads TGTGCCAGCAGCCCTGGACTAGCGTGGGATGAGCAGTTCTTC. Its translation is CASSPGLAWDEQFF.

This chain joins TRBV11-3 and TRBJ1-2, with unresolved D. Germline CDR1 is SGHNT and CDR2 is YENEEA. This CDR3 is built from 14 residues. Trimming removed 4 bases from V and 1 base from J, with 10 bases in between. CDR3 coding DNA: TGTGCCAGCAGCTCCCCTCCGGGTAACTATGGCTACACCTTC. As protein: CASSSPPGNYGYTF.

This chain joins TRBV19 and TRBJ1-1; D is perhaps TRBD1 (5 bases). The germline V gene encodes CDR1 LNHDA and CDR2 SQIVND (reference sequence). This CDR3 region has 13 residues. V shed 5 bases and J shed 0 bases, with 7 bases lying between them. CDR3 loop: CASSRGMNTEAFF. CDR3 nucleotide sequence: TGTGCCAGTAGTCGGGGGATGAACACTGAAGCTTTCTTT.

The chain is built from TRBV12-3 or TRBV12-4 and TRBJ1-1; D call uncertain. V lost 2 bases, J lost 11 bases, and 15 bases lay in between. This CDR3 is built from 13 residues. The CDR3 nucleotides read TGTGCCAGCAGTTTATTAGGGCAGTTCGAGGCTTTCTTT. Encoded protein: CASSLLGQFEAFF.

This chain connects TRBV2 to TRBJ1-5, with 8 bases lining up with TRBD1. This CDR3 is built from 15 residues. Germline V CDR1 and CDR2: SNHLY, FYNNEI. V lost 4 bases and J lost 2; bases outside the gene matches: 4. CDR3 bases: TGTGCCAGCAGTGTCTCGGGACAGGGCAATCAGCCCCAGCATTTT. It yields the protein CASSVSGQGNQPQHF.

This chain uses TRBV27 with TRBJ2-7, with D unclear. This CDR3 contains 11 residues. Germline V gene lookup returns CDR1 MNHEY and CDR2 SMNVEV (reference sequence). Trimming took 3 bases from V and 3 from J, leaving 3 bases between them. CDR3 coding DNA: TGTGCCAGCAGTTTTGACTACGAGCAGTACTTC. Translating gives CASSFDYEQYF.

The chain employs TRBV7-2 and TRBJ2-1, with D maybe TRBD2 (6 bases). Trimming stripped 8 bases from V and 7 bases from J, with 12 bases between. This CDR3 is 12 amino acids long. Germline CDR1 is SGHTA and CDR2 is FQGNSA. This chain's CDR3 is CASGVGRNEQFF. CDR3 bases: TGTGCCAGCGGCGTTGGGAGGAATGAGCAGTTCTTC.

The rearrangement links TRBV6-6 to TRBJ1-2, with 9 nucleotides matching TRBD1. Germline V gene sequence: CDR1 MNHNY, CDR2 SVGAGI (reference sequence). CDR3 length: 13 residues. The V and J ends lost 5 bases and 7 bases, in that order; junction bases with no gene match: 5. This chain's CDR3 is CASSPDRGGGYTF. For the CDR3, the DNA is TGTGCCAGCAGTCCGGACAGGGGTGGTGGCTACACCTTC.